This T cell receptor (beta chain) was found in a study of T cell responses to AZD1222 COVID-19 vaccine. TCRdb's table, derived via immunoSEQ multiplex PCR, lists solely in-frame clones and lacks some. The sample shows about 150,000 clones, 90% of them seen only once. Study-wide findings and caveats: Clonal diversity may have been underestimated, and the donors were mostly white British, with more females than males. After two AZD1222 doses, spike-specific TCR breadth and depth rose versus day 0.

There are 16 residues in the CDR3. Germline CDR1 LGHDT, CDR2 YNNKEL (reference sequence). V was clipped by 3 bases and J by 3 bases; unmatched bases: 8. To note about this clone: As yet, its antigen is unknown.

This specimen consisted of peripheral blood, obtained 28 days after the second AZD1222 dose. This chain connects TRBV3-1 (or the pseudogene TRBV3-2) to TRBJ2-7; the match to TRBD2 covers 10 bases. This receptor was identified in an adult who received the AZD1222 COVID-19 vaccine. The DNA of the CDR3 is TGTGCCAGCAGCCAGGGAACTAGCGGGGCCTACTACGAGCAGTACTTC. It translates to CASSQGTSGAYYEQYF.